This paragraph reports one TCR beta chain. Its specificity is unknown. The data stem from a study of shared clonotypes between healthy human individuals. Study conclusions and caveats: Naive subsets typically showed greater estimated richness than memory subsets. The study found about 5% of naive CD4 clonotypes shared across a few donors.

Roughly 30,000 T cell genomes (around 190 ng DNA) went into each sorted-subset replicate. Only in-frame clones appear in the TCRdb table, and some are missing; sequencing was by immunoSEQ multiplex PCR. Of over 850,000 clones listed, about 84% are singletons. The receptor was isolated from a man younger than 30 in good health. Some clones in this sample may be carry-over from other donors' samples. Material for sequencing was memory CD4+ T cells from PBMCs. As for subset: CD45RA-negative fraction.

CDR3 in DNA: TGTGCCAGCAGCTTCCAAGGACAGGGGGCAGAGACCCAGTACTTC. Its protein product is CASSFQGQGAETQYF. The chain employs TRBV7-2 and TRBJ2-5; 11 bases map to TRBD1. The CDR3 runs to 15 residues. Germline V gives CDR1 SGHTA, CDR2 FQGNSA. The J segment lost 4 bases and the V segment lost 3 bases, leaving 4 bases of the junction unmatched.